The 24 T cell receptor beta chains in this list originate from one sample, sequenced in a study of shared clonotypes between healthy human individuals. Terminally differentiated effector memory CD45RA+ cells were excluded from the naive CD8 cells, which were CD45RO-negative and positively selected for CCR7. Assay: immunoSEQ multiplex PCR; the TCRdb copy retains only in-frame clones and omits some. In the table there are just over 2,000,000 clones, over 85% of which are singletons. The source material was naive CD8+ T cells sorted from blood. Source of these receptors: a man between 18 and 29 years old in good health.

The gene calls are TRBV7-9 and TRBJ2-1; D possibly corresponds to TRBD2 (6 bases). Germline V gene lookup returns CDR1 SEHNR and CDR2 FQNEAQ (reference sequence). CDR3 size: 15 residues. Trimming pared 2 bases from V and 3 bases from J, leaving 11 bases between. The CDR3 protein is CASSLMDYLYNEQFF. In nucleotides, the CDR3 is TGTGCCAGCAGCTTAATGGACTACCTCTACAATGAGCAGTTCTTC. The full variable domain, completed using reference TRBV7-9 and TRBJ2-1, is DTGVSQNPRHKITKRGQNVTFRCDPISEHNRLYWYRQTLGQGPEFLTYFQNEAQLEKSRLLSDRFSAERPKGSFSTLEIQRTEQGDSAMYLCASSLMDYLYNEQFFGPGTRLTVL.

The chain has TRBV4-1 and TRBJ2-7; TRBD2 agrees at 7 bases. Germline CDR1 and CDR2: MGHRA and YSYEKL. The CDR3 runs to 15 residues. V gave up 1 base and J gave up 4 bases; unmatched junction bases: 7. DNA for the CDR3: TGCGCCAGCAGCCAAGGAAGTGAGCGGGGTTACGAGCAGTACTTC. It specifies CASSQGSERGYEQYF.

CDR3 sequence (DNA): TGCGCCAGCAGCCCGCAACTTTTGGGGGGGGAGGATACGCAGTATTTT. Its translation: CASSPQLLGGEDTQYF. The V call is TRBV4-3, the J call TRBJ2-3; 7 bases fit TRBD2. Per the germline V gene, CDR1 is LGHNA and CDR2 is YSLEER. This CDR3 has 16 amino acids. With 4 bases clipped from V and 6 bases from J, the junction kept 13 bases outside the gene matches.

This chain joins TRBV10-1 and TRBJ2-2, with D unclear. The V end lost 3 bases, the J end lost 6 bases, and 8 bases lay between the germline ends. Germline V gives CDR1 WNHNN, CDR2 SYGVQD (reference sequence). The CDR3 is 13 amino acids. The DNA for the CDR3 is TGCGCCAGCAGTGAAGGGCAGCCCGGGGAGCTGTTTTTT. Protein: CASSEGQPGELFF.

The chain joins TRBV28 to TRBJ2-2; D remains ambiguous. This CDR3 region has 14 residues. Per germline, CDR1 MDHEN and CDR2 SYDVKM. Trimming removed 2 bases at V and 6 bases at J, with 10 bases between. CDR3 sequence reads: CASSLGRAPGELFF. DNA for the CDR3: TGTGCCAGCAGTTTAGGAAGGGCCCCCGGGGAGCTGTTTTTT.

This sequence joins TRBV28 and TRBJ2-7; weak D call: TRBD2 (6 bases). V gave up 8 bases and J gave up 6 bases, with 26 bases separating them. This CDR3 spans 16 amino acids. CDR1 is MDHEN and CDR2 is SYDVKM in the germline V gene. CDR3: CASRHPVRRPGGEQYF. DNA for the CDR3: TGTGCCAGCCGTCACCCTGTCAGGAGGCCCGGGGGCGAGCAGTACTTC. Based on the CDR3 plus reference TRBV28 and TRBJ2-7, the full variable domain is DVKVTQSSRYLVKRTGEKVFLECVQDMDHENMFWYRQDPGLGLRLIYFSYDVKMKEKGDIPEGYSVSREKKERFSLILESASTNQTSMYLCASRHPVRRPGGEQYFGPGTRLTVT.

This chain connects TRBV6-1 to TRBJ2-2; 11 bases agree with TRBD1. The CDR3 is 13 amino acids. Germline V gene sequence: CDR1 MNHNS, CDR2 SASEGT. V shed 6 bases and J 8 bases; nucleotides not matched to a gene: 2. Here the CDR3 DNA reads TGTGCCAGCAGGGGACAGGGGGTGGGGGAGCTGTTTTTT. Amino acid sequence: CASRGQGVGELFF.

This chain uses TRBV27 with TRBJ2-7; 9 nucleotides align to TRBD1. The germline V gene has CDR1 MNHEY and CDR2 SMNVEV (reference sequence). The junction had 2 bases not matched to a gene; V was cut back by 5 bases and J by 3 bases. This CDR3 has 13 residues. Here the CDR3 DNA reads TGTGCCAGCAGTAGGACAGGGGTCTACGAGCAGTACTTC. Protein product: CASSRTGVYEQYF.

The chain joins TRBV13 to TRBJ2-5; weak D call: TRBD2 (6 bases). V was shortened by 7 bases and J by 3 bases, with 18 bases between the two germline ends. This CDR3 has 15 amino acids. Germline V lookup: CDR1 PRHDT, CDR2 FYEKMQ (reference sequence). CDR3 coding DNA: TGTGCCAGCACCACACTCGGGGCGGGGAAAGAGACCCAGTACTTC. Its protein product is CASTTLGAGKETQYF.

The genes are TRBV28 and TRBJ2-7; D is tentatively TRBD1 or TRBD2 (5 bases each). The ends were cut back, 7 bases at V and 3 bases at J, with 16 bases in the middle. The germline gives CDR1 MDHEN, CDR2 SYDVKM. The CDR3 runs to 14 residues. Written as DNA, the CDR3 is TGTGCCAGCACCCTCCCCGGGACGTACTACGAGCAGTACTTC. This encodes CASTLPGTYYEQYF.

The DNA of the CDR3 is TGTGCCAGTAGTACCTCCGGGACAGGGGCTAATGAGCAGTTCTTC. Its translation is CASSTSGTGANEQFF. The rearrangement joins TRBV19 to TRBJ2-1, with 10 positions matching TRBD1. J gave up 7 bases and V 4 bases, and 7 bases lay outside the gene matches. The CDR3 contains 15 residues. Germline CDR1 is LNHDA and CDR2 is SQIVND (reference sequence).

CDR3 in amino acids: CASSLVGAGYTF. In nucleotides, the CDR3 is TGTGCCAGCAGCTTAGTGGGGGCTGGCTACACCTTC. This chain connects TRBV13 to TRBJ1-2; the D gene is possibly TRBD1 (6 bases). Trimming removed 1 base at V and 7 bases at J, with 7 bases between. CDR3 size: 12 residues. Germline V gene data show CDR1 as PRHDT and CDR2 as FYEKMQ (reference sequence).

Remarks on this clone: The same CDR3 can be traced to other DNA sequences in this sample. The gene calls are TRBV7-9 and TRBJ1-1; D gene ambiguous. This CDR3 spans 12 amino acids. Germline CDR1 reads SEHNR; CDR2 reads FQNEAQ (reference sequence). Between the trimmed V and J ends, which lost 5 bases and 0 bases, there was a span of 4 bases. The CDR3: CASSPVNTEAFF. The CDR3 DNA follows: TGTGCCAGCAGCCCCGTGAACACTGAAGCTTTCTTT.

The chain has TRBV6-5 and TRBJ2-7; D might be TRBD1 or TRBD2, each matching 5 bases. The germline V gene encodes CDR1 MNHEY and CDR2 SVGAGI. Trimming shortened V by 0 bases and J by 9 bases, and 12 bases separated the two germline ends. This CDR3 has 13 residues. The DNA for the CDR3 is TGTGCCAGCAGTTACTCCGAGGGGATATGGCAGTACTTC. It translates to CASSYSEGIWQYF.

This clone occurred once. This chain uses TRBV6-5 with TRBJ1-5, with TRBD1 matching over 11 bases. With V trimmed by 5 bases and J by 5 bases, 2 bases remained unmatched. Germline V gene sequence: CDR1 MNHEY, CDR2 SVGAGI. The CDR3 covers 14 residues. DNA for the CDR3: TGTGCCAGCAGTAGGGGACAGGGGGATCAGCCCCAGCATTTT. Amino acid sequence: CASSRGQGDQPQHF.

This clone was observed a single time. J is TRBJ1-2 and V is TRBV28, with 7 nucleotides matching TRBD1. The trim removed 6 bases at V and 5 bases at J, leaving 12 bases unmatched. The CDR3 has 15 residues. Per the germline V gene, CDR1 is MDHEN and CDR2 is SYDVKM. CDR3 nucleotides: TGTGCCAGCAGCCACCCGATGGGACAGCCGTATGGCTACACCTTC. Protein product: CASSHPMGQPYGYTF.

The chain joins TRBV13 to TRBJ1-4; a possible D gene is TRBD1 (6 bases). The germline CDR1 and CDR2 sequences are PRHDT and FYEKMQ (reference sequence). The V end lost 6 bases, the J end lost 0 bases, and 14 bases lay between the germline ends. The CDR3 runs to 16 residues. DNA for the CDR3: TGTGCCAGCAGTTCGACAGGTGTTGCAACTAATGAAAAACTGTTTTTT. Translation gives CASSSTGVATNEKLFF.

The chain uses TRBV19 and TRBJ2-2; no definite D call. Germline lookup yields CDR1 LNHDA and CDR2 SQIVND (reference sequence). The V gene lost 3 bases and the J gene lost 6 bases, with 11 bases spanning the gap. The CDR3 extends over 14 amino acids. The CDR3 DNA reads TGTGCCAGTAGTATGTCACTGGGTTCCGGGGAGCTGTTTTTT. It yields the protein CASSMSLGSGELFF.

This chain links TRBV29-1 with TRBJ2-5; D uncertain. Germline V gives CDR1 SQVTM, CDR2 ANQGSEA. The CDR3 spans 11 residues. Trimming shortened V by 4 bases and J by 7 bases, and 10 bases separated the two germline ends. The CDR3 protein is CSVGGSGTQYF. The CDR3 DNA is TGCAGCGTTGGGGGTTCCGGGACCCAGTACTTC.

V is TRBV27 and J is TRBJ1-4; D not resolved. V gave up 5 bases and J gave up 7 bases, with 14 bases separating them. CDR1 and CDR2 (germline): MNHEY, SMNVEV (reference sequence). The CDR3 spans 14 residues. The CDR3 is CASSVGPEGEKLFF. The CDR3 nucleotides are TGTGCCAGCAGTGTTGGACCCGAGGGTGAAAAACTGTTTTTT. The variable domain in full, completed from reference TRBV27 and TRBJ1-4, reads EAQVTQNPRYLITVTGKKLTVTCSQNMNHEYMSWYRQDPGLGLRQIYYSMNVEVTDKGDVPEGYKVSRKEKRNFPLILESPSPNQTSLYFCASSVGPEGEKLFFGSGTQLSVL.

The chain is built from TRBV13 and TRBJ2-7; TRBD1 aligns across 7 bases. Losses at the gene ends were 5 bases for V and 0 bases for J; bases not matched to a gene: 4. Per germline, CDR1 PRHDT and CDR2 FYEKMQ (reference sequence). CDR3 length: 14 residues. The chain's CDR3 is CASSPDRDSYEQYF. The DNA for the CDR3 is TGTGCCAGCAGCCCTGACAGGGACTCCTACGAGCAGTACTTC.

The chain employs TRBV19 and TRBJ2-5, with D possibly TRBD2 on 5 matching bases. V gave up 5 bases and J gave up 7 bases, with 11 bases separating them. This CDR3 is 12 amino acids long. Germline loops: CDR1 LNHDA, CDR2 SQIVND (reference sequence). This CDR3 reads CASSFLAGTQYF. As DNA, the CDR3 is TGTGCCAGTAGTTTTCTAGCCGGGACCCAGTACTTC.

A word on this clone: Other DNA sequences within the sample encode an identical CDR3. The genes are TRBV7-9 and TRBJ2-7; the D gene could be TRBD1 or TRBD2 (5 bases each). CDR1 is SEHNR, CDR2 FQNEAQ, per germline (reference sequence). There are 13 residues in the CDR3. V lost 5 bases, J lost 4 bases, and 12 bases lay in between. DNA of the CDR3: TGTGCCAGCAGCCCTCGGGACCGATACGAGCAGTACTTC. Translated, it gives CASSPRDRYEQYF.

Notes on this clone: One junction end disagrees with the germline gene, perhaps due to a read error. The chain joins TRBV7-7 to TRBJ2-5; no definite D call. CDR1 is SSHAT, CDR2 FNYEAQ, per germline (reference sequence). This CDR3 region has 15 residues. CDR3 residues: CASSLVVGNWETQYF. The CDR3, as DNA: TGTGCTAGCAGCTTAGTGGTAGGGAATTGGGAGACCCAGTACTTC.